This T cell receptor beta chain was obtained from a study of blood T cell repertoires in COVID-19. The CDR3 is 14 residues long. V dropped 1 base and J dropped 0 bases, with 3 bases sitting between them. The germline gives CDR1 LNHNV, CDR2 YYDKDF (reference sequence). Here immunoSEQ multiplex PCR was the method, and the copy in TCRdb shows in-frame clones only, minus some. The sample carries around 190,000 clones, approximately 91% recorded once. This chain uses TRBV15 with TRBJ1-4, with D unclear. The sequence derives from a middle-aged man with COVID-19, enrolled during active disease. Material: peripheral blood. The CDR3 reads CATSRAATNEKLFF. The CDR3 nucleotides read TGTGCCACCAGCAGAGCAGCAACTAATGAAAAACTGTTTTTT.